This TCR beta chain emerged from a study of early T cells in non-severe SARS-CoV-2 infection. Whole-study findings and limits: Matching with VDJdb favored anti-spike CD8 responses (missing private and CD4 specificities).

In this sample, this clonotype turned up many times. Its matching antigen is unknown. J gave up 13 bases and V 4 bases, and 10 bases lay outside the gene matches. The CDR3 is 14 amino acids. The germline V gene encodes CDR1 SGHAT and CDR2 FQNNGV. The TCR library protocol attached unique molecular identifiers to the individual cDNA molecules. A single record per CDR3 protein comes from TCRdb applying MiXCR to the 5' RACE reads. This sample carries more than 50,000 distinct CDR3 sequences, around a tenth of them seen once, and the ten largest clones take 4% to 5%. The receptor comes from an adult who was a healthcare worker with PCR-confirmed SARS-CoV-2 infection or an uninfected control (not recorded which). Sequencing was carried out using whole blood. The chain is built from TRBV11-2 and TRBJ1-4; TRBD1 aligns across 9 bases. The DNA of the CDR3 is TGTGCCAGCAGCTCTCGGACAGGGGAGATTGGACTGTTTTTT. It translates to CASSSRTGEIGLFF.